The sequence of this T cell receptor (beta chain) was determined in a study of T-cell memory formation after mild COVID-19. Study details: TCR clusters were largely donor specific.

General study points: Clones that shrank (day 15 to 85) were balanced CD4/CD8, whereas later expanders leaned CD4+.

This clonotype was found a few times. Its antigen remains unknown. TCRdb used MiXCR to reprocess the 5' RACE reads, holding one entry per CDR3 protein. The table lists 110,000 to 150,000 distinct CDR3 sequences, 14% to 15% of them singletons, with approximately 30% in the top ten. The V gene lost 3 bases and the J gene lost 5 bases, with 9 bases spanning the gap. The CDR3 has 13 residues. Germline lookup yields CDR1 SGDLS and CDR2 YYNGEE. V gene TRBV9 combines with J gene TRBJ2-1, with D unclear. The sequence derives from an adult woman who had mild COVID-19 (a few samples of this study predate the infection). Cell type and time point are not known. Sequences were obtained from PBMCs or a T cell subset sorted from them (not recorded which). CDR3 sequence reads: CASSDHRDNEQFF. The CDR3 DNA follows: TGTGCCAGCAGCGATCACCGGGACAATGAGCAGTTCTTC. Full variable domain (remainder filled in from reference TRBV9 and TRBJ2-1): DSGVTQTPKHLITATGQRVTLRCSPRSGDLSVYWYQQSLDQGLQFLIQYYNGEERAKGNILERFSAQQFPDLHSELNLSSLELGDSALYFCASSDHRDNEQFFGPGTRLTVL.